The next 31 T cell receptor beta chains were all read from a single sample in a study of blood T cell repertoires in COVID-19. The assay was immunoSEQ multiplex PCR, and TCRdb's table has in-frame clones only and misses some. The sample lists 90,000 to 110,000 clones, around 86% seen once, with approximately 38% in the top ten. Sequences were obtained from peripheral blood. Source of these receptors: a man older than 75 with acute or convalescent COVID-19.

The V call is TRBV6-5, the J call TRBJ1-6; D not resolved. V lost 0 bases to trimming and J lost 8 bases, with 8 bases between them. Germline V gene sequence: CDR1 MNHEY, CDR2 SVGAGI. The CDR3 length is 14 residues. This chain's CDR3 is CASSYSGEDSPLHF. In DNA, the CDR3 is TGTGCCAGCAGTTACTCGGGTGAGGATTCACCCCTCCACTTT.

On this clone itself: Germline and junction disagree at one end, which may indicate a read error. V and J are TRBV4-1 and TRBJ1-3, with D maybe TRBD1 (5 bases). The CDR3 sequence is 15 residues long. Germline V gene lookup returns CDR1 MGHRA and CDR2 YSYEKL. CDR3 region: CARSRQPESGNTIYF. In nucleotides, the CDR3 is TGCGCCCGCAGCCGACAGCCAGAGAGTGGAAACACCATATATTTT.

V and J are TRBV11-2 and TRBJ2-7; 8 bases map to TRBD2. V lost 4 bases and J lost 3; bases outside the gene matches: 14. CDR3 length: 17 residues. The germline CDR1 and CDR2 sequences are SGHAT and FQNNGV. The CDR3, as DNA: TGTGCCAGCAGCTCATGGGTTATAGCGGGATTGGACTACGAGCAGTACTTC. Translated, it gives CASSSWVIAGLDYEQYF.

The V and J genes are TRBV5-1 and TRBJ1-3; D is possibly TRBD1 (6 bases). The CDR3 runs to 14 residues. The V gene's germline CDR1 is SGHRS and CDR2 YFSETQ. V dropped 3 bases and J dropped 4 bases, with 11 bases sitting between them. The CDR3 nucleotides read TGCGCCAGCAGCTCTCAGGGGAGCGGAAACACCATATATTTT. Translation gives CASSSQGSGNTIYF.

This rearrangement joins TRBV7-3 to TRBJ1-1, with a possible D match to TRBD1 (6 bases). V lost 5 bases to trimming and J lost 4 bases, with 14 bases between them. The CDR3 runs 14 residues. Germline V lookup: CDR1 SGHTA, CDR2 FQGTGA. The DNA for the CDR3 is TGTGCCAGCAGCCCAACAGGGAGGGGCACTGAAGCTTTCTTT. It yields the protein CASSPTGRGTEAFF.

V is TRBV5-1 and J is TRBJ1-4; TRBD1 aligns across 8 bases. This CDR3 is built from 14 residues. With 3 bases clipped from V and 2 bases from J, the junction kept 0 bases outside the gene matches. Looked up from germline, CDR1 is SGHRS and CDR2 is YFSETQ. As DNA, the CDR3 is TGCGCCAGCAGCTGGACAGGGACTAATGAAAAACTGTTTTTT. It translates to CASSWTGTNEKLFF. Full variable domain (rest looked up from reference TRBV5-1 and TRBJ1-4): KAGVTQTPRYLIKTRGQQVTLSCSPISGHRSVSWYQQTPGQGLQFLFEYFSETQRNKGNFPGRFSGRQFSNSRSEMNVSTLELGDSALYLCASSWTGTNEKLFFGSGTQLSVL.

The chain joins TRBV28 to TRBJ2-1; TRBD1 agrees at 8 bases. Germline V gene data show CDR1 as MDHEN and CDR2 as SYDVKM. Germline trimming cut 6 bases from V and 4 bases from J; bases unmatched to any gene: 8. This CDR3 comprises 15 residues. The chain's CDR3 is CASRSQDRAYNEQFF. The CDR3 DNA reads as TGTGCCAGCAGAAGTCAGGACAGGGCATACAATGAGCAGTTCTTC.

The chain carries TRBV15 and TRBJ1-5; perhaps TRBD1 as D (5 bases). This CDR3 is 15 amino acids long. The V gene lost 6 bases and the J gene lost 4 bases, with 16 bases spanning the gap. In germline, CDR1 is LNHNV, CDR2 YYDKDF (reference sequence). The chain's CDR3 is CATSLDSLGNQPQHF. DNA of the CDR3: TGTGCCACCAGTCTAGACAGTTTGGGTAATCAGCCCCAGCATTTT.

This clone was seen a single time. This chain joins TRBV5-1 and TRBJ2-2; the D gene is possibly TRBD2 (6 bases). The CDR3 is 15 residues long. Trimming removed 7 bases at V and 6 bases at J, with 19 bases between. Per the germline V gene, CDR1 is SGHRS and CDR2 is YFSETQ. The CDR3 is CASLGGAGYSGELFF. DNA of the CDR3: TGCGCCAGCCTAGGAGGGGCAGGGTATTCCGGGGAGCTGTTTTTT.

This clone was counted between two and nine times. The chain is built from TRBV28 and TRBJ1-2; D gene ambiguous. The V end was cut by 3 bases, the J end by 7 bases, with 15 bases between. The CDR3 has 14 amino acids. Germline V gene data show CDR1 as MDHEN and CDR2 as SYDVKM. The DNA of the CDR3 is TGTGCCAGCAGTTTTGGCCCTGGCCCCGTTGGCTACACCTTC. It specifies CASSFGPGPVGYTF.

This clone appeared once. The chain is built from TRBV19 and TRBJ1-1; 7 bases fit TRBD1. The CDR3 extends over 15 amino acids. The V and J ends lost 0 bases and 0 bases, in that order; junction bases with no gene match: 1. Germline assignment: CDR1 LNHDA and CDR2 SQIVND (reference sequence). The CDR3 DNA follows: TGTGCCAGTAGTATAGATGACAGGGTGAACACTGAAGCTTTCTTT. Its translation: CASSIDDRVNTEAFF.

This clone was counted once. The gene calls are TRBV2 and TRBJ2-5; D is uncertain. The CDR3 totals 13 residues. Per the germline V gene, CDR1 is SNHLY and CDR2 is FYNNEI. Trimming shortened V by 7 bases and J by 1 base, and 10 bases separated the two germline ends. CDR3 region: CASTPLVQETQYF. The CDR3 nucleotides read TGTGCCAGCACCCCCTTAGTCCAAGAGACCCAGTACTTC.

The rearrangement links TRBV2 to TRBJ1-1, with TRBD1 matching 10 bases. The CDR3 covers 15 residues. V was clipped by 8 bases and J by 1 base; unmatched bases: 7. Germline V CDR1 and CDR2: SNHLY, FYNNEI. The CDR3 reads CASRGQGIQNTEAFF. The DNA of the CDR3 is TGTGCCAGCCGGGGACAGGGGATCCAGAACACTGAAGCTTTCTTT.

The V and J genes are TRBV19 and TRBJ2-2, with unresolved D. CDR3 length: 14 amino acids. The V and J ends lost 3 bases and 3 bases respectively, with 8 bases between them. Germline V lookup: CDR1 LNHDA, CDR2 SQIVND (reference sequence). CDR3 in DNA: TGTGCCAGTAGTATCGCGGCCCACACCGGGGAGCTGTTTTTT. Residues: CASSIAAHTGELFF.

The J gene is TRBJ1-4, the V gene TRBV7-8; 9 bases align to TRBD1. CDR1 and CDR2 from the germline V gene are SGHVS and FQNEAQ. This CDR3 contains 14 residues. Trimming at V came to 5 bases and at J to 7 bases, leaving 5 bases not matched to a gene. CDR3 in DNA: TGTGCCAGCAGCCGGGGACAGGGTGGTGAAAAACTGTTTTTT. The encoded protein is CASSRGQGGEKLFF.

The J gene is TRBJ2-2, the V gene TRBV6-5; the match to TRBD1 covers 8 bases. The CDR3 runs to 14 residues. Germline-derived CDR1 and CDR2 are MNHEY and SVGAGI. Losses at the gene ends were 6 bases for V and 5 bases for J; bases not matched to a gene: 5. Here the CDR3 reads CASRDREITGELFF. The CDR3 coding sequence is TGTGCCAGCAGGGACAGGGAAATAACCGGGGAGCTGTTTTTT.

This rearrangement joins TRBV10-1 to TRBJ1-1; possible D gene TRBD1, 5 bases. Trimming pared 3 bases from V and 7 bases from J, leaving 15 bases between. CDR3 length equals 14 residues. Germline V lookup: CDR1 WNHNN, CDR2 SYGVQD (reference sequence). Here the CDR3 DNA reads TGCGCCAGCAGTGAAGGCAGTGTGGGGCTTGAAGCTTTCTTT. It translates to CASSEGSVGLEAFF.

V usage is TRBV24-1 and J usage is TRBJ2-7, with 9 bases aligning to TRBD1. CDR3 length: 15 amino acids. Germline-derived CDR1 and CDR2 are KGHDR and SFDVKD. J was trimmed by 4 bases and V by 3 bases; bases with no gene match: 6. DNA for the CDR3: TGTGCCACCAGTGATGCTCAGGGGACAGGGTACGAGCAGTACTTC. As protein: CATSDAQGTGYEQYF.

The genes are TRBV9 and TRBJ2-3, with D perhaps matching TRBD1 (6 bases). Germline values: CDR1 SGDLS, CDR2 YYNGEE. Trimming shortened V by 4 bases and J by 2 bases, and 14 bases separated the two germline ends. The length of the CDR3 is 15 residues. The CDR3 is CASSLGTLLTDTQYF. CDR3 bases: TGTGCCAGCAGCCTAGGGACACTTCTCACAGATACGCAGTATTTT.

CDR3 sequence: CAWSKTGFNQPQHF. DNA for the CDR3: TGTGCCTGGAGTAAAACAGGGTTTAATCAGCCCCAGCATTTT. The V call is TRBV30, the J call TRBJ1-5, with D possibly TRBD1 on 6 matching bases. The CDR3 is 14 amino acids. Between the trimmed V and J ends, which lost 2 bases and 4 bases, there was a span of 12 bases. Germline CDR1 reads GTSNPN; CDR2 reads SVGIG (reference sequence).

Notes on this clone: Additional DNA sequences in this sample encode the identical CDR3. The chain carries TRBV19 and TRBJ1-5; D is possibly TRBD1 (6 bases). Per the germline V gene, CDR1 is LNHDA and CDR2 is SQIVND (reference sequence). V was trimmed by 2 bases and J by 1 base, leaving 9 bases between them. The CDR3 consists of 15 residues. The CDR3 nucleotides read TGTGCCAGTAGTATACGGACAGCGAGCAATCAGCCCCAGCATTTT. Amino acid sequence: CASSIRTASNQPQHF.

This clone was counted a few times. The genes are TRBV2 and TRBJ1-5, with TRBD1 matching over 7 bases. There are 15 residues in the CDR3. The germline V gene encodes CDR1 SNHLY and CDR2 FYNNEI. Losses at the gene ends were 4 bases for V and 4 bases for J; bases not matched to a gene: 7. CDR3 bases: TGTGCCAGCAGTGCAGGGGGTAGAAGGAATCAGCCCCAGCATTTT. Amino acid sequence: CASSAGGRRNQPQHF.

The chain links TRBV28 to TRBJ1-3; D uncertain. The CDR3 contains 15 residues. Germline CDR1 is MDHEN and CDR2 is SYDVKM. V shed 4 bases and J shed 0 bases, with 10 bases lying between them. CDR3 coding DNA: TGTGCCAGCAGTTCGAGTACCCTCTCTGGAAACACCATATATTTT. It yields the protein CASSSSTLSGNTIYF.

The CDR3: CASSRGPGQGYEKLFF. The CDR3 bases are TGTGCCAGCAGCAGAGGGCCGGGACAGGGGTACGAAAAACTGTTTTTT. The chain carries TRBV7-2 and TRBJ1-4; 10 bases align to TRBD1. The CDR3 covers 16 residues. Trimming cost V 5 bases and J 8 bases; bases outside gene matches: 11. Germline loops: CDR1 SGHTA, CDR2 FQGNSA.

The V and J genes are TRBV6-6 and TRBJ2-7, with D perhaps matching TRBD2 (6 bases). Trimming left V 2 bases short and J 1 base short, with 9 bases between. Germline V gives CDR1 MNHNY, CDR2 SVGAGI (reference sequence). CDR3 length equals 14 residues. CDR3 residues: CASSYPGLSYEQYF. CDR3 nucleotide sequence: TGTGCCAGCAGTTACCCGGGACTTTCCTACGAGCAGTACTTC.

This sequence joins TRBV7-9 and TRBJ1-2, with 8 nucleotides matching TRBD1. Trimming took 0 bases from V and 13 from J; bases not matched to a gene: 4. This CDR3 has 12 residues. The germline V gene encodes CDR1 SEHNR and CDR2 FQNEAQ (reference sequence). For the CDR3, the DNA is TGTGCCAGCAGCTTAGCCGACAGGGGTGCCACCTTC. It yields the protein CASSLADRGATF. The variable domain in full, completed from reference TRBV7-9 and TRBJ1-2, reads DTGVSQNPRHKITKRGQNVTFRCDPISEHNRLYWYRQTLGQGPEFLTYFQNEAQLEKSRLLSDRFSAERPKGSFSTLEIQRTEQGDSAMYLCASSLADRGATFGSGTRLTVV.

CDR3 DNA: TGTGCCAGCAGTTATTACAGGGGGCAGGGCACCGGGGAGCTGTTTTTT. Its translation: CASSYYRGQGTGELFF. The V and J genes are TRBV6-5 and TRBJ2-2; 9 nucleotides match TRBD1. CDR3 length: 16 amino acids. Germline lookup yields CDR1 MNHEY and CDR2 SVGAGI. With 3 bases clipped from V and 4 bases from J, the junction kept 6 bases outside the gene matches.

V is TRBV6-5 and J is TRBJ1-5; 8 nucleotides align to TRBD1. There are 15 residues in the CDR3. Germline-derived CDR1 and CDR2 are MNHEY and SVGAGI. V lost 6 bases, J lost 1 base, and 5 bases stayed unmatched. CDR3 amino acids: CASRRQGRSNQPQHF. The CDR3 coding sequence is TGTGCCAGCAGGCGACAGGGGAGAAGCAATCAGCCCCAGCATTTT.

The chain joins TRBV28 to TRBJ2-5, with 7 bases identical to TRBD2. J was trimmed by 4 bases and V by 5 bases; bases with no gene match: 16. The CDR3 runs to 17 residues. The germline CDR1 and CDR2 sequences are MDHEN and SYDVKM. CDR3 region: CASSPHPGQGGRETQYF. CDR3 sequence (DNA): TGTGCCAGCAGTCCTCATCCTGGGCAGGGAGGGAGAGAGACCCAGTACTTC.

J is TRBJ1-1 and V is TRBV29-1; 7 nucleotides agree with TRBD1. In germline, CDR1 is SQVTM, CDR2 ANQGSEA. This CDR3 has 14 residues. V lost 8 bases, J lost 2 bases, and 11 bases stayed unmatched. This CDR3 is CSITRDSSNTEAFF. CDR3 DNA: TGCAGCATTACCCGGGACAGCTCCAACACTGAAGCTTTCTTT.

This chain connects TRBV2 to TRBJ1-1; 7 nucleotides align to TRBD1. Germline lookup yields CDR1 SNHLY and CDR2 FYNNEI. CDR3 length: 13 amino acids. The V gene end was trimmed by 6 bases and the J gene end by 4 bases; junction bases not matched to a gene: 5. CDR3 sequence (DNA): TGTGCCAGCAGAGAAACAGGGGTCACTGAAGCTTTCTTT. This translates into CASRETGVTEAFF.